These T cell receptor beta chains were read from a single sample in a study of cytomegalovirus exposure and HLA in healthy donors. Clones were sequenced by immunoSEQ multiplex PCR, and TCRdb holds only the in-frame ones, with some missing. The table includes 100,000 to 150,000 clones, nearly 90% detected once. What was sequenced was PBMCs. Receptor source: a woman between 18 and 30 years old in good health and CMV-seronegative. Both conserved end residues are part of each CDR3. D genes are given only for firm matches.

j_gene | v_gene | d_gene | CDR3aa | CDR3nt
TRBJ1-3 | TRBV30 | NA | CAWGVRDGNTIYF | TGTGCCTGGGGTGTTCGGGATGGAAACACCATATATTTT
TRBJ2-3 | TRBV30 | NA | CAWSISWGHDTDTQYF | TGTGCCTGGAGCATCTCGTGGGGACATGACACAGATACGCAGTATTTT
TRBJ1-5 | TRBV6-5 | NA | CASREGRYSNQPQHF | TGTGCCAGCCGAGAGGGCAGGTATAGCAATCAGCCCCAGCATTTT
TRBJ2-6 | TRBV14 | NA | CASSPLRGSGANVLTF | TGTGCCAGCAGCCCCTTACGCGGGTCTGGGGCCAACGTCCTGACTTTC
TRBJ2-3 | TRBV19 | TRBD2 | CASSGDLAGGSKQYF | TGTGCCAGTAGTGGAGATCTAGCGGGGGGCTCCAAGCAGTATTTT
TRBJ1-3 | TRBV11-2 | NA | CASTPRTRETGNTIYF | TGTGCCAGCACCCCCCGTACCCGGGAAACTGGAAACACCATATATTTT
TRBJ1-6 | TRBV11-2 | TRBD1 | CASSILRTGHNSPLHF | TGTGCCAGCAGCATTCTTAGGACAGGGCATAATTCACCCCTCCACTTT
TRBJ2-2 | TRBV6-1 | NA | CASSGGRENTGELFF | TGTGCCAGCAGTGGCGGCAGGGAGAACACCGGGGAGCTGTTTTTT
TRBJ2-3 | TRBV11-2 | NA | CASRHPGTGLSDTQYF | TGTGCCAGCAGGCATCCGGGGACGGGACTCTCAGATACGCAGTATTTT
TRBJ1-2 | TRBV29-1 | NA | CSVGQNYGYTF | TGCAGCGTTGGACAGAACTATGGCTACACCTTC
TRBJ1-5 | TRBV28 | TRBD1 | CASSPRGVGQGANQPQHF | TGTGCCAGCAGTCCCCGGGGGGTGGGACAGGGGGCGAATCAGCCCCAGCATTTT
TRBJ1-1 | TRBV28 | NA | CASSLWGGQGQFEAFF | TGTGCCAGCAGTTTATGGGGCGGGCAGGGGCAGTTTGAAGCTTTCTTT
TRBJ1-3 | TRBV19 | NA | CASSINAAVTATGNTIYF | TGTGCCAGTAGTATTAATGCGGCAGTGACAGCCACTGGAAACACCATATATTTT
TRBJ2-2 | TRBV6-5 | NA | CASSYSIGGTGELFF | TGTGCCAGCAGTTACTCGATCGGGGGCACCGGGGAGCTGTTTTTT
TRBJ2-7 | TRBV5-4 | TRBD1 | CASSPRDRLYEQYF | TGTGCCAGCAGCCCCAGGGACAGGCTTTACGAGCAGTACTTC
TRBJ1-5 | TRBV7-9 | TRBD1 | CASSARNDRGGNQPQHF | TGTGCCAGCAGCGCCCGAAATGACAGGGGTGGCAATCAGCCCCAGCATTTT
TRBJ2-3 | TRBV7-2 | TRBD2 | CASSLNGRADDTQYF | TGTGCCAGCAGCTTAAACGGGAGGGCGGACGATACGCAGTATTTT
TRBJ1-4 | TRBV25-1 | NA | CASSAAWSEKLFF | TGTGCCAGCAGTGCCGCATGGAGTGAAAAACTGTTTTTT
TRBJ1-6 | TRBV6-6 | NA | CASSEGPLPPLHF | TGTGCCAGCAGCGAGGGTCCGCTGCCACCCCTCCACTTT
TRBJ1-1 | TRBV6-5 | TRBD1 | CASTLQGARTEAFF | TGTGCCAGCACTCTCCAGGGGGCGCGGACTGAAGCTTTCTTT